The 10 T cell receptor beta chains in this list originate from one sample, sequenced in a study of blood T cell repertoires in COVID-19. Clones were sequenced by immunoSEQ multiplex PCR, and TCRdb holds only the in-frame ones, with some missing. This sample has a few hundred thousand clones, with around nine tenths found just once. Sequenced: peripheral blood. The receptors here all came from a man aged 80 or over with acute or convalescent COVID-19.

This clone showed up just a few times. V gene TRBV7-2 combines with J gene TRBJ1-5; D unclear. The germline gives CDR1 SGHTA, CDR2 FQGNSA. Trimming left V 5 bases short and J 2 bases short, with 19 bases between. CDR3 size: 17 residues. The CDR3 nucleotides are TGTGCCAGCAGCGCGCTGGGAGGCCAGTGGGGCAATCAGCCCCAGCATTTT. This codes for CASSALGGQWGNQPQHF.

CDR3 residues: CASSPRNTDTQYF. The CDR3 coding sequence is TGTGCCAGCAGCCCGCGAAACACAGATACGCAGTATTTT. The V gene is TRBV7-9, the J gene TRBJ2-3; D is unclear. CDR1 is SEHNR, CDR2 FQNEAQ, per germline (reference sequence). The V gene lost 5 bases and the J gene lost 2 bases, with 8 bases spanning the gap. The CDR3 consists of 13 residues.

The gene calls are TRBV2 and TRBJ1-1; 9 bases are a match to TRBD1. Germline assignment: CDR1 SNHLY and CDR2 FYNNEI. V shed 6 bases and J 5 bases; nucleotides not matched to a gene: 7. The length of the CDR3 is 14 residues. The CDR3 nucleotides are TGTGCCAGCAGGAAGAGGACAGGGGAGACTGAAGCTTTCTTT. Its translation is CASRKRTGETEAFF.

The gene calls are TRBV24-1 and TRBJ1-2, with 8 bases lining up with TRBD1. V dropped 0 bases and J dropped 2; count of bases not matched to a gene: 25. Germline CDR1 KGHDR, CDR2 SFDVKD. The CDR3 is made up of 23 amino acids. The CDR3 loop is CATSDLQYVWFLFDRGKNYGYTF. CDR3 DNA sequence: TGTGCCACCAGTGATTTGCAATACGTCTGGTTTCTATTCGACAGGGGAAAAAACTATGGCTACACCTTC.

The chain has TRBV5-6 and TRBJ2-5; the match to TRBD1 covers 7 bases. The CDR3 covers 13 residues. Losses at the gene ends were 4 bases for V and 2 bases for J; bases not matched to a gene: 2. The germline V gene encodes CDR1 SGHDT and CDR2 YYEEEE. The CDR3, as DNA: TGTGCCAGCAGCAGGGACAGACAAGAGACCCAGTACTTC. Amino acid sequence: CASSRDRQETQYF.

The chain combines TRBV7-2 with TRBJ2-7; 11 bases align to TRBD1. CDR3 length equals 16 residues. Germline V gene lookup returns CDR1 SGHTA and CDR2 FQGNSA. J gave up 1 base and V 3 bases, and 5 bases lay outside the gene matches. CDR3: CASSLGTGGLSYEQYF. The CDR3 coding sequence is TGTGCCAGCAGCTTGGGGACAGGGGGTCTTTCCTACGAGCAGTACTTC.

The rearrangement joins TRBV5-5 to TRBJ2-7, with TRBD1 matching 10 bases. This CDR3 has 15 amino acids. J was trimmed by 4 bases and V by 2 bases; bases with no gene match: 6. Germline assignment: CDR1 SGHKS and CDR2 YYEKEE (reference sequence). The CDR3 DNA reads TGTGCCAGCAGCTTAGTGTGGGACAGGGGTTACGAGCAGTACTTC. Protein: CASSLVWDRGYEQYF. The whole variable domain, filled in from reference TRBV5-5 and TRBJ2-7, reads DAGVTQSPTHLIKTRGQQVTLRCSPISGHKSVSWYQQVLGQGPQFIFQYYEKEERGRGNFPDRFSARQFPNYSSELNVNALLLGDSALYLCASSLVWDRGYEQYFGPGTRLTVT.

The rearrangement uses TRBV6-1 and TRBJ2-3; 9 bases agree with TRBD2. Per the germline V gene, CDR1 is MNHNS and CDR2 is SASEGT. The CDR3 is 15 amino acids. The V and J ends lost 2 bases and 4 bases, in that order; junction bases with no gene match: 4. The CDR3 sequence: CASSELAGVSDTQYF. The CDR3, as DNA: TGTGCCAGCAGTGAATTAGCGGGAGTCTCAGATACGCAGTATTTT.

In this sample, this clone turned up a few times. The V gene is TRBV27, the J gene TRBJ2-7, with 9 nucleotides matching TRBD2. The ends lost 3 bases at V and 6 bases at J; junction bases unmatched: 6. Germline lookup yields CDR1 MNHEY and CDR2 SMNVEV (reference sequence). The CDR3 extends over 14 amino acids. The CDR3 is CASSLEAGGAEQYF. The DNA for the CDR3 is TGTGCCAGCAGTTTGGAAGCGGGAGGAGCCGAGCAGTACTTC.

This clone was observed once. The CDR3 DNA is TGTGCCAGTAGTTGGACTAGCGGGAGGACCCTGAGTGAGCAGTACTTC. This codes for CASSWTSGRTLSEQYF. This chain joins TRBV19 and TRBJ2-7; TRBD2 aligns across 14 bases. The length of the CDR3 is 16 residues. Looked up from germline, CDR1 is LNHDA and CDR2 is SQIVND (reference sequence). V trimming: 5 bases; J trimming: 7 bases; junction bases outside the gene matches: 10.